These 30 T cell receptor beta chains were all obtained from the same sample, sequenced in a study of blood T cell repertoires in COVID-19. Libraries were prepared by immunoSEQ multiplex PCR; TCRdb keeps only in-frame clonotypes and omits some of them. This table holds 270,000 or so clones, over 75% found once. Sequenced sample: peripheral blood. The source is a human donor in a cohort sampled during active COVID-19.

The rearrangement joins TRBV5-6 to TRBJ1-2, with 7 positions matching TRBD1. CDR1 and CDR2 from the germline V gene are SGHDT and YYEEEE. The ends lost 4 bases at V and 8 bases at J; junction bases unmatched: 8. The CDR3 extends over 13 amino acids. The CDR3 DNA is TGTGCCAGCAGCACCAGGGGGAAGGAGGGCTACACCTTC. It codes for CASSTRGKEGYTF.

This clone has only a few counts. The CDR3 protein is CASSLDRGLSPLHF. CDR3 DNA: TGTGCCAGCAGCTTAGACAGGGGGCTTTCACCCCTCCACTTT. This rearrangement joins TRBV7-9 to TRBJ1-6; 9 bases match TRBD1. This CDR3 has 14 residues. CDR1 and CDR2 (germline): SEHNR, FQNEAQ (reference sequence). Trimming took 1 base from V and 9 from J; bases not matched to a gene: 1.

The CDR3 sequence: CASSQVTGLAKNIQYF. The CDR3 DNA is TGCGCCAGCAGCCAAGTTACAGGATTAGCCAAAAACATTCAGTACTTC. This chain uses TRBV4-1 with TRBJ2-4; maybe TRBD1 (5 bases). V dropped 1 base and J dropped 0 bases, with 10 bases sitting between them. This CDR3 has 16 residues. The germline gives CDR1 MGHRA, CDR2 YSYEKL.

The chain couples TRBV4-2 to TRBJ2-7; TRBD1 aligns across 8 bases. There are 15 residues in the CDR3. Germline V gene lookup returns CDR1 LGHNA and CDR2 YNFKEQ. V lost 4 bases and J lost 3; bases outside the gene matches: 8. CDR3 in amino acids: CASSLGRDRSYEQYF. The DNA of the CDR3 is TGTGCCAGCAGCCTTGGTCGGGACAGGAGCTACGAGCAGTACTTC.

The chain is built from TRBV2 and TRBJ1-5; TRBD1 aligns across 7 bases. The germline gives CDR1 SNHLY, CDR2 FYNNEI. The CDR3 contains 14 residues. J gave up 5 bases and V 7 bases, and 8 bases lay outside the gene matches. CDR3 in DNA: TGTGCCAGCACGCCGGGCAGGGGGTATCAGCCCCAGCATTTT. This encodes CASTPGRGYQPQHF.

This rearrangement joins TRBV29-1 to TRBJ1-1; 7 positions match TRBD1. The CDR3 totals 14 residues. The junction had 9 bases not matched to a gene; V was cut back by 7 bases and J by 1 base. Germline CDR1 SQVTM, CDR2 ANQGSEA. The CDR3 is CSARDREKNTEAFF. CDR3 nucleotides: TGCAGCGCCCGGGACAGAGAAAAGAACACTGAAGCTTTCTTT.

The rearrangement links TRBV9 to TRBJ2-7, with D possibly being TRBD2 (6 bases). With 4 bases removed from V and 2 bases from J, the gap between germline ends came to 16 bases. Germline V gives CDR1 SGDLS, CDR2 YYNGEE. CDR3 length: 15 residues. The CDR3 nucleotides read TGTGCCAGCAGCCCTCGGGAGTCTTTCCCCTACGAGCAGTACTTC. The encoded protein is CASSPRESFPYEQYF.

Written as DNA, the CDR3 is TGTGCCAGCTTGGAGTTCCTCTCTGGGGCCAACGTCCTGACTTTC. This translates into CASLEFLSGANVLTF. The chain uses TRBV5-5 and TRBJ2-6; D is undetermined. The CDR3 has 15 residues. CDR1 and CDR2 from the germline V gene are SGHKS and YYEKEE (reference sequence). Trimming pared 7 bases from V and 0 bases from J, leaving 11 bases between.

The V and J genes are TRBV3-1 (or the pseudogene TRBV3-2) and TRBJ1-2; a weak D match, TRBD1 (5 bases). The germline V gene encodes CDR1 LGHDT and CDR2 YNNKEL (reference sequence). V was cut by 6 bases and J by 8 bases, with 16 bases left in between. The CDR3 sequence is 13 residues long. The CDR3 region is CASSPDSLGGYTF. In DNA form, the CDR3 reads TGTGCCAGCAGTCCTGACAGTCTGGGGGGCTACACCTTC.

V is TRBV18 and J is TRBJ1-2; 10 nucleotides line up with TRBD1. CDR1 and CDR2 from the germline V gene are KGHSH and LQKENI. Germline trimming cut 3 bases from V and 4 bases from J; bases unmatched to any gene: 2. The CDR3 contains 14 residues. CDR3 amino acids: CASSPGTGVYGYTF. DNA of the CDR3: TGTGCCAGCTCACCCGGGACAGGGGTCTATGGCTACACCTTC.

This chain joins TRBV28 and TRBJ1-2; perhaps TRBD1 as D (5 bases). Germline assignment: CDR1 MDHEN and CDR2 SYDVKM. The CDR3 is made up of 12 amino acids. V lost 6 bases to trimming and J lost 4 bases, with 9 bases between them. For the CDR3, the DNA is TGTGCCAGCAGAGGCAGGGCCTATGGCTACACCTTC. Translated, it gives CASRGRAYGYTF.

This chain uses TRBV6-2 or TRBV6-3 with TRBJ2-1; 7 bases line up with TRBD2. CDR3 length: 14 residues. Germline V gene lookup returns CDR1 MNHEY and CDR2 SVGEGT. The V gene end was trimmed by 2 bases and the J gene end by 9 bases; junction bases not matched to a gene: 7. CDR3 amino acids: CASSYGTGGGEQFF. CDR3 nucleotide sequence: TGTGCCAGCAGTTACGGGACTGGGGGGGGTGAGCAGTTCTTC.

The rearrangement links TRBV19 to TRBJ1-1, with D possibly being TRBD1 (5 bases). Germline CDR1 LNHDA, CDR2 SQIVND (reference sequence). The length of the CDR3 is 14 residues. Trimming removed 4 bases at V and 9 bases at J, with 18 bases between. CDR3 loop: CASSTGPLGPQAFF. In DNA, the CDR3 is TGTGCCAGTAGTACCGGTCCCCTGGGGCCACAAGCTTTCTTT.

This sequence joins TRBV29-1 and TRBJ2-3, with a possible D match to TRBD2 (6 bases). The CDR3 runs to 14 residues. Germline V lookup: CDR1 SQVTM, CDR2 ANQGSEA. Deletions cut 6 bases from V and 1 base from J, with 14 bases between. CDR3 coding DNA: TGCAGCGTGCCCAGCGGGTCTCGCACAGATACGCAGTATTTT. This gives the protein CSVPSGSRTDTQYF.

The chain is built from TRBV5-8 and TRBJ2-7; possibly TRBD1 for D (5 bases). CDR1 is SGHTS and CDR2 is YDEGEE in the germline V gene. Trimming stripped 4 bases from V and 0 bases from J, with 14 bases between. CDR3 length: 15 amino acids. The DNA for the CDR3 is TGTGCCAGCAGCCAACAAGGACACCTCTCCTACGAGCAGTACTTC. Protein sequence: CASSQQGHLSYEQYF. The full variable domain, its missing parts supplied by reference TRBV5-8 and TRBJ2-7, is EAGVTQSPTHLIKTRGQQATLRCSPISGHTSVYWYQQALGLGLQFLLWYDEGEERNRGNFPPRFSGRQFPNYSSELNVNALELEDSALYLCASSQQGHLSYEQYFGPGTRLTVT.

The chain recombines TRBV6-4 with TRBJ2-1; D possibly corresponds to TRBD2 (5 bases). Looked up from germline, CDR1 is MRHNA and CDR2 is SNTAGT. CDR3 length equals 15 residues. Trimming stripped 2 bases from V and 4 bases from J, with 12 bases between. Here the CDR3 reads CASSDGPSRYNEQFF. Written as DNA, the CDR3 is TGTGCCAGCAGTGACGGGCCTAGCCGTTACAATGAGCAGTTCTTC.

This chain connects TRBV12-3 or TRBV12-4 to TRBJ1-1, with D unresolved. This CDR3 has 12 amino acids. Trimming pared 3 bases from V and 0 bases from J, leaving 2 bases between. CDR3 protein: CASSFMNTEAFF. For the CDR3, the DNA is TGTGCCAGCAGTTTCATGAACACTGAAGCTTTCTTT.

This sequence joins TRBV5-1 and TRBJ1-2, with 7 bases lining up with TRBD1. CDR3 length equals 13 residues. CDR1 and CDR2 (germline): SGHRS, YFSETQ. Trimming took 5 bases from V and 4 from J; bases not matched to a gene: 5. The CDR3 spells CASSEDRFYGYTF. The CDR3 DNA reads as TGCGCCAGCAGTGAGGACAGGTTCTATGGCTACACCTTC.

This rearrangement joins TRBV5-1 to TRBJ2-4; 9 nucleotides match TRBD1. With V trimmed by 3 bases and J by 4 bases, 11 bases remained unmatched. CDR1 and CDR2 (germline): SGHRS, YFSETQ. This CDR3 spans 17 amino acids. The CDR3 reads CASSSVGFGQGKNIQYF. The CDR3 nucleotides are TGCGCCAGCAGCTCGGTGGGTTTCGGACAGGGGAAAAACATTCAGTACTTC.

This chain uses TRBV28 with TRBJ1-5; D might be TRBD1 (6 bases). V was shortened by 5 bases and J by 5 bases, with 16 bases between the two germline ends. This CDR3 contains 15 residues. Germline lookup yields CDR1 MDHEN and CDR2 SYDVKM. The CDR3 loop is CASSTLTGSYQPQHF. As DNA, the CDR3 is TGTGCCAGCAGTACCCTTACAGGGTCCTATCAGCCCCAGCATTTT.

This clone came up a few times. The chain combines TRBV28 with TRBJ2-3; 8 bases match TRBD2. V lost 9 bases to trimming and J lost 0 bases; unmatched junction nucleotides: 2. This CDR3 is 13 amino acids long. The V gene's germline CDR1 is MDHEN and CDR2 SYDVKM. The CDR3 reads CASSGISTDTQYF. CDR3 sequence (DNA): TGTGCCAGTAGCGGGATAAGCACAGATACGCAGTATTTT. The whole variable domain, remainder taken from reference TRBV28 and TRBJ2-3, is DVKVTQSSRYLVKRTGEKVFLECVQDMDHENMFWYRQDPGLGLRLIYFSYDVKMKEKGDIPEGYSVSREKKERFSLILESASTNQTSMYLCASSGISTDTQYFGPGTRLTVL.

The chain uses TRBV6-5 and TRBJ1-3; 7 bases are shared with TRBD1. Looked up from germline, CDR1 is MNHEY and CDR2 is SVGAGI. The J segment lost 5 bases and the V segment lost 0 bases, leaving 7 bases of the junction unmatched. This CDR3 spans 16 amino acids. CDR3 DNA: TGTGCCAGCAGTTACTCCGGGACAGCAACCAGAAACACCATATATTTT. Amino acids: CASSYSGTATRNTIYF.

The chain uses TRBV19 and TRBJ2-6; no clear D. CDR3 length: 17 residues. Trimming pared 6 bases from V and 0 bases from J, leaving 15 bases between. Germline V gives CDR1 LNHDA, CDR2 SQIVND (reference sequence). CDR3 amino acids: CASRLSVSSSGANVLTF. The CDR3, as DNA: TGTGCCAGTAGACTATCCGTCTCCAGCTCTGGGGCCAACGTCCTGACTTTC. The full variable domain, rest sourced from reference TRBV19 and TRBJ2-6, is DGGITQSPKYLFRKEGQNVTLSCEQNLNHDAMYWYRQDPGQGLRLIYYSQIVNDFQKGDIAEGYSVSREKKESFPLTVTSAQKNPTAFYLCASRLSVSSSGANVLTFGAGSRLTVL.

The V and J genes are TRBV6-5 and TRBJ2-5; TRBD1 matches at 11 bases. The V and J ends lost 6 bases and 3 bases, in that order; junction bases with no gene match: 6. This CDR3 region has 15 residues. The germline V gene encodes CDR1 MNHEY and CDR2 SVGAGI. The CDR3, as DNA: TGTGCCAGCAGCCTACGGGACAGGGGGGAAGAGACCCAGTACTTC. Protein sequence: CASSLRDRGEETQYF.

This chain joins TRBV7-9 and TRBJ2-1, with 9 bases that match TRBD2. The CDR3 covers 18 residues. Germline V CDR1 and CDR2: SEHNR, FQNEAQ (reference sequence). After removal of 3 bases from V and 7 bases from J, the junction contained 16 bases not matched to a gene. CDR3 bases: TGTGCCAGCAGCTTCCGAGGTCGGGAAGCGGGAGGTGGAAATGAGCAGTTCTTC. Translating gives CASSFRGREAGGGNEQFF.

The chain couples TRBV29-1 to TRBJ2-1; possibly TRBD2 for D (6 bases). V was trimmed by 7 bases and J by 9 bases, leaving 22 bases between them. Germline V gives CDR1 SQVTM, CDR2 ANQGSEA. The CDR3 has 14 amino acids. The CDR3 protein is CSAEGGMVVGEQFF. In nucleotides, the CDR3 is TGCAGCGCCGAGGGCGGGATGGTGGTGGGTGAGCAGTTCTTC.

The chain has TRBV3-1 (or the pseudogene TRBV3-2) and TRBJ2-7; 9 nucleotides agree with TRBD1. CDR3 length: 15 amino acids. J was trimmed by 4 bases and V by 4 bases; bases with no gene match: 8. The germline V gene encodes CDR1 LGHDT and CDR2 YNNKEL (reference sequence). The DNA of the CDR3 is TGTGCCAGCAGCCCCGGGACAGGGAGTGGTTACGAGCAGTACTTC. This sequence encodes CASSPGTGSGYEQYF.

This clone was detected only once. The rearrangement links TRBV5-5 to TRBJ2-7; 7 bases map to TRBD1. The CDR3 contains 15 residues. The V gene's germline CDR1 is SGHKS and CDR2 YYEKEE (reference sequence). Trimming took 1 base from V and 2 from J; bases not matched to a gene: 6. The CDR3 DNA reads TGTGCCAGCAGCTTGCTCGGCCAGGGGGCCTACGAGCAGTACTTC. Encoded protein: CASSLLGQGAYEQYF.

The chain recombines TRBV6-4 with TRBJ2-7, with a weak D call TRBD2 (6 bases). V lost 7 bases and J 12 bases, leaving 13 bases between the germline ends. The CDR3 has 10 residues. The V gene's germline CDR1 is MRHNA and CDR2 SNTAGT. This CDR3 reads CASTRTEGYF. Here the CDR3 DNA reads TGTGCCAGCACCCGGACGGAGGGGTACTTC.

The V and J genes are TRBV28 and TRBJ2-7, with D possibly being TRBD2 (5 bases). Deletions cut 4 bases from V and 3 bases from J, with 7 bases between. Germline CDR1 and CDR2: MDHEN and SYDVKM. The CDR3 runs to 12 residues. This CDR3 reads CASSSGIYEQYF. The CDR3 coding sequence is TGTGCCAGCAGTTCGGGGATCTACGAGCAGTACTTC.